The 13 T cell receptor beta chains listed next were all sequenced from one sample in a study of T-cell reconstitution after alpha-beta-depleted transplantation in children. Unique molecular identifiers were incorporated into the prepared TCRbeta library. TCRdb fed the PCR reads into MiXCR, producing one record per CDR3 protein. The profile shows fewer than 350,000 distinct CDR3 sequences, roughly a tenth of them singletons. The sequencing used PBMCs, collected before TCRalphabeta/CD19-depleted stem cell transplant. These receptors were collected from a boy younger than two with acute myeloid leukemia, due to receive a stem cell transplant.

This clonotype was seen ten or more times. The rearrangement uses TRBV3-1 and TRBJ2-2; no clear D gene. Trimming removed 3 bases from V and 7 bases from J, with 6 bases in between. CDR1 and CDR2 from the germline V gene are LGHDT and YNNKEL (reference sequence). CDR3 length: 12 amino acids. For the CDR3, the DNA is TGTGCCAGCAGCCATGGGCTCGGGGAGCTGTTTTTT. It yields the protein CASSHGLGELFF.

Comment on this clonotype: This may come from a read error, since a much larger clone is one base off. J is TRBJ1-1 and V is TRBV12-3 or TRBV12-4; a possible D gene is TRBD1 (5 bases). This CDR3 is built from 13 residues. The V end was cut by 6 bases, the J end by 3 bases, with 11 bases between. The CDR3 DNA is TGTGCCAGCAGCCCAGGGCGGCACACTGAAGCTTTCTTT. It yields the protein CASSPGRHTEAFF.

The sample holds many counts of this clonotype. The chain joins TRBV20-1 to TRBJ2-7; 7 bases fit TRBD1. Germline CDR1 DFQATT, CDR2 SNEGSKA (reference sequence). The CDR3 has 15 amino acids. V was pared by 0 bases and J by 2 bases, with 7 bases of the junction left unmatched. The CDR3 region has the DNA TGCAGTGCTAGAGAGGACATTGGGACAGCCTACGAGCAGTACTTC. It encodes CSAREDIGTAYEQYF.

This clonotype has a count of ten or more. V and J are TRBV28 and TRBJ2-3; D ambiguous. In germline, CDR1 is MDHEN, CDR2 SYDVKM. Trimming shortened V by 3 bases and J by 5 bases, and 12 bases separated the two germline ends. This CDR3 region has 14 residues. The CDR3 sequence is CASSFPGSRDTQYF. The CDR3 DNA is TGTGCCAGCAGTTTCCCGGGTAGTCGAGATACGCAGTATTTT.

The chain joins TRBV6-5 to TRBJ2-2; no clear D gene. Trimming shortened V by 0 bases and J by 5 bases, and 13 bases separated the two germline ends. CDR1 and CDR2 from the germline V gene are MNHEY and SVGAGI. The CDR3 covers 16 residues. As DNA, the CDR3 is TGTGCCAGCAGTTACTCTGGGCTGTTGCGGACCGGGGAGCTGTTTTTT. Encoded protein: CASSYSGLLRTGELFF.

In this sample, this clonotype turned up a few times. This chain links TRBV27 with TRBJ2-6; D may be TRBD1 (7 bases). Trimming pared 5 bases from V and 4 bases from J, leaving 18 bases between. CDR1 and CDR2 from the germline V gene are MNHEY and SMNVEV (reference sequence). The length of the CDR3 is 17 residues. The CDR3 bases are TGTGCCAGCAGTGCCCCCAGGGGGGTAAAAGGGGCCAACGTCCTGACTTTC. Its protein is CASSAPRGVKGANVLTF.

The chain carries TRBV14 and TRBJ2-1, with 9 bases matching TRBD1. The CDR3 sequence is 20 residues long. J gave up 0 bases and V 0 bases, and 12 bases lay outside the gene matches. Germline V lookup: CDR1 SGHDN, CDR2 FVKESK. This CDR3 reads CASSQDLGGTGSSSYNEQFF. The CDR3 nucleotides read TGTGCCAGCAGCCAAGATCTTGGGGGGACAGGGTCTAGCTCCTACAATGAGCAGTTCTTC.

The J gene is TRBJ1-1, the V gene TRBV5-1; TRBD1 aligns across 8 bases. CDR3 length: 17 residues. V shed 3 bases, J shed 5 bases, and the junction held 15 bases outside the gene matches. Germline lookup yields CDR1 SGHRS and CDR2 YFSETQ. The CDR3 sequence is CASSSRWTGRLLTEAFF. DNA of the CDR3: TGCGCCAGCAGCTCGCGCTGGACAGGGAGGCTGCTGACTGAAGCTTTCTTT.

This clonotype was seen repeatedly, ten times or more. V is TRBV27 and J is TRBJ2-5; no firm D call. In germline, CDR1 is MNHEY, CDR2 SMNVEV (reference sequence). V was pared by 7 bases and J by 5 bases, with 8 bases between. This CDR3 has 11 residues. The CDR3 region is CASTYGETQYF. The CDR3 DNA sequence: TGTGCCAGCACGTACGGCGAGACCCAGTACTTC.

This clonotype was found many times. The rearrangement uses TRBV20-1 and TRBJ2-1; D might be TRBD1 (6 bases). The CDR3 sequence is 10 residues long. Trimming pared 6 bases from V and 8 bases from J, leaving 8 bases between. Germline V gene lookup returns CDR1 DFQATT and CDR2 SNEGSKA (reference sequence). The CDR3 protein is CSAYRDEQFF. The CDR3 region has the DNA TGCAGTGCCTACAGGGATGAGCAGTTCTTC.

On this clonotype: This could be a read error, since a much larger clone is one nucleotide away. The genes are TRBV10-3 and TRBJ2-7; perhaps D is TRBD1 or TRBD2 (6 bases each). The CDR3 totals 13 residues. Germline V gene data show CDR1 as ENHRY and CDR2 as SYGVKD. The CDR3 nucleotides are TGTGCCATCAGCAACAAGGGGGGTTACGAGCAGCACTTC. This gives the protein CAISNKGGYEQHF.

This clonotype was detected only a few times. V gene TRBV7-2 combines with J gene TRBJ1-2; perhaps TRBD1 as D (5 bases). The CDR3 length is 15 residues. The germline V gene has CDR1 SGHTA and CDR2 FQGNSA. Trimming cost V 3 bases and J 1 base, with 12 bases left between them. CDR3 sequence: CASSFEGAVNYGYTF. The CDR3 DNA sequence: TGTGCCAGCAGCTTCGAAGGGGCAGTTAACTATGGCTACACCTTC.

This clonotype was counted many times. The chain employs TRBV5-1 and TRBJ2-1, with D uncertain. The V gene's germline CDR1 is SGHRS and CDR2 YFSETQ. This CDR3 spans 11 amino acids. The V end was cut by 1 base, the J end by 9 bases, with 5 bases between. The CDR3 DNA is TGCGCCAGCAGCTTGTGGGGTGAGCAGTTCTTC. Translation: CASSLWGEQFF.